This T cell receptor (beta chain) was obtained from a study of blood T cell repertoires in COVID-19. Whole-study context: The analysed material was cDNA or gDNA that came from T cells, B-cell-depleted T cells, or PBMCs.

Data came from immunoSEQ multiplex PCR; TCRdb stores just in-frame clones and leaves some out. Of 100,000 or so clones listed, 80% to 90% are singletons. Trimming removed 1 base from V and 4 bases from J, with 8 bases in between. The germline gives CDR1 SGHKS, CDR2 YYEKEE (reference sequence). The CDR3 sequence is 13 residues long. The chain combines TRBV5-5 with TRBJ1-2; no clear D gene. Input material: peripheral blood. The receptor was derived from a human donor in a cohort sampled during active COVID-19. The CDR3 sequence is CASSLRGGYGYTF. CDR3 DNA: TGTGCCAGCAGCTTGCGGGGTGGCTATGGCTACACCTTC.